The clone carrying this T cell receptor (beta chain) was recorded a few times. From the RT-PCR reads, TCRdb called clonotypes with MiXCR, one entry per CDR3 protein. The sample records about 540,000 distinct CDR3 sequences, around a quarter being singletons. This specimen comes from a study of response to subunit inactivated influenza vaccine. The germline CDR1 and CDR2 sequences are SGDLS and YYNGEE. The ends were cut back, 0 bases at V and 1 base at J, with 7 bases in the middle. CDR3 size: 14 residues. Separately, the same data were catalogued under a study of T cells expressing NK-cell markers. That work states: It was by 5'RACE template switching with UMIs that TCR beta cDNA was made. Investigators obtained TCR beta repertoires from sorted CD3+CD56+NKG2C+, CD3+CD56+NKG2C- and CD3+CD56-NKG2C+ T cells. The sorts in several experiments were restricted to alpha-beta TCR T cells by an anti-gamma-delta TCR antibody. Each of 5 to 7 donors carried dominant NKG2C+ clonotypes accounting for about 1.0-7.0% of CD8+ T cells.

The sample in question was CD4+ T cells sorted from PBMCs, obtained roughly 13 days after vaccination. This TCR was sampled from a man between 45 and 60 years old who received an inactivated influenza vaccine. The chain employs TRBV9 and TRBJ2-5; D remains ambiguous. The CDR3 region is CASSVGVVQETQYF. For the CDR3, the DNA is TGTGCCAGCAGCGTAGGGGTAGTCCAAGAGACCCAGTACTTC.